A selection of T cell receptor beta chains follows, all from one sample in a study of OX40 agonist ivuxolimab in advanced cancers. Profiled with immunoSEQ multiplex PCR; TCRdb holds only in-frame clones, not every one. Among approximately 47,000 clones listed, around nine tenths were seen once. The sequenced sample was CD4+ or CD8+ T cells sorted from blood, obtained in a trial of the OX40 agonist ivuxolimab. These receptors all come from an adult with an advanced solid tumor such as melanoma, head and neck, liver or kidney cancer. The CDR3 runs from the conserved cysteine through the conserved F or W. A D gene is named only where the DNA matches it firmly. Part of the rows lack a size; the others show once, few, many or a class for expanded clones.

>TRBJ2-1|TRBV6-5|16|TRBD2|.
TGTGCCAGCAGTTACGTCCTAGCGGGGGAGGATCATGAGCAGTTCTTC
CASSYVLAGEDHEQFF
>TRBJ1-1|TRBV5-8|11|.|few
TGTGCCAGCCCAACCTACACTGAAGCTTTCTTT
CASPTYTEAFF
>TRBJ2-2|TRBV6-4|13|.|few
TGTGCCAGCAGTGACAGGGGCACCGGGGAGCTGTTTTTT
CASSDRGTGELFF
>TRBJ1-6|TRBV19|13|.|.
TGTGCCAGTAGTTTAACACCAAATTCACCCCTCCACTTT
CASSLTPNSPLHF
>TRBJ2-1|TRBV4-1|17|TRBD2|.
TGCGCCAGCAGCCAAGATCCCGCTAGCGGGGGGAACAATGAGCAGTTCTTC
CASSQDPASGGNNEQFF
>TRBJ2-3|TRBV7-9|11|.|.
TGTGCCAGCAGCTCCCCCGGGGCGCAGTATTTT
CASSSPGAQYF
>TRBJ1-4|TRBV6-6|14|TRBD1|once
TGTGCCAGCAGCCAAAGACAGGGTAATGAAAAACTGTTTTTT
CASSQRQGNEKLFF
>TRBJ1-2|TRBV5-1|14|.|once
TGCGCCAGCAGCTTGGGAGCGCCAGAATATGGCTACACCTTC
CASSLGAPEYGYTF
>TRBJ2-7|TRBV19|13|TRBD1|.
TGTGCCAGTAGTATACGTGGACAGGACGAGCAGTACTTC
CASSIRGQDEQYF
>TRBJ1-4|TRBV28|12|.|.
TGTGCCAGCAGTCTTACGGATGAAAAACTGTTTTTT
CASSLTDEKLFF
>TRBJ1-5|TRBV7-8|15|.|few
TGTGCCAGCAGCTCCCACCCCACTCCCAATCAGCCCCAGCATTTT
CASSSHPTPNQPQHF
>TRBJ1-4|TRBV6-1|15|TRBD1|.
TGTGCCAGCAAACCCCGGGACAGGGGAAATGAAAAACTGTTTTTT
CASKPRDRGNEKLFF
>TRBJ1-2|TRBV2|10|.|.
TGTGCCTGCGCAGGGAACGGCTACACCTTC
CACAGNGYTF
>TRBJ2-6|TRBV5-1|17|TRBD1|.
TGCGCCAGCAGCGTGACAGGGGTGGGCTCTGGGGCCAACGTCCTGACTTTC
CASSVTGVGSGANVLTF
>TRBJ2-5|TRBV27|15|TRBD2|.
TGTGCCAGCAGTTTAGTAGCGGGGGCGTGGGAGACCCAGTACTTC
CASSLVAGAWETQYF
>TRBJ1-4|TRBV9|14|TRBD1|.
TGTGCCAGCAGCGTGGGACAGGTGAATGAAAAACTGTTTTTT
CASSVGQVNEKLFF
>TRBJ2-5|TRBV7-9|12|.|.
TGTGCCAGCAGCCAATTGGAAGAGACCCAGTACTTC
CASSQLEETQYF
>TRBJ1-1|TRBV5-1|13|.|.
TGCGCCAGCAGCTTGAAAGGCCCCACTGAAGCTTTCTTT
CASSLKGPTEAFF
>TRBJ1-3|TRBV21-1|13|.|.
TGTGCCAGCAACCCTGGCTCTGGAAACACCATATATTTT
CASNPGSGNTIYF
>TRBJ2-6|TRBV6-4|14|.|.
TGTGCCAGCAGTGGGAGCTCTGGGGCCAACGTCCTGACTTTC
CASSGSSGANVLTF
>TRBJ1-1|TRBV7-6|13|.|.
TGTGCCAGCAGCTATACAGCGAACACTGAAGCTTTCTTT
CASSYTANTEAFF
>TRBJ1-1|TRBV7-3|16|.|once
TGTGCCAGCAGCCTAGAGGCAGGGGAATTTAACACTGAAGCTTTCTTT
CASSLEAGEFNTEAFF
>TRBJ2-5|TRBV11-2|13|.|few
TGTGCCAGCAGCTTCGGGGCGGGAAAGACCCAGTACTTC
CASSFGAGKTQYF
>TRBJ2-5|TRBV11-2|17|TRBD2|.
TGTGCCAGCAGCTTATTCCCTAGCGGGGGGGACCAAGAGACCCAGTACTTC
CASSLFPSGGDQETQYF
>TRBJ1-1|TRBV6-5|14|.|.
TGTGCCAGCAGTTACGCCAGGGCGAACACTGAAGCTTTCTTT
CASSYARANTEAFF
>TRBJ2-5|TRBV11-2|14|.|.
TGTGCCAGCAGCTCATCATTGTACAGGGAGACCCAGTACTTC
CASSSSLYRETQYF
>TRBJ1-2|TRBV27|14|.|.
TGTGCCAGCAACGTAAGGGGTGCCAACTATGGCTACACCTTC
CASNVRGANYGYTF
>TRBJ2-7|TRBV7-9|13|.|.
TGTGCCAGCAGCTTAGAGAGGGCCAACGAGCAGTACTTC
CASSLERANEQYF
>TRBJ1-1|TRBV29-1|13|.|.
TGCAGCGTTGAATCAGGGATGGGCACTGAAGCTTTCTTT
CSVESGMGTEAFF
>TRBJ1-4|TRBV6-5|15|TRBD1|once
TGTGCCAGCAGTTACGGGACAGGGACGAATGAAAAACTGTTTTTT
CASSYGTGTNEKLFF
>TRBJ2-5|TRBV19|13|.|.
TGTGCCAGTAGTATAGCCGGGAAAGAGACCCAGTACTTC
CASSIAGKETQYF
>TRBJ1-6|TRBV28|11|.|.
TGTGCCAGCAGTTTCTCACGTCCCCTCCACTTT
CASSFSRPLHF
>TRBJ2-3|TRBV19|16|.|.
TGTGCCAGTAGTACAGGGACTTTCGACCGAGGCGATACGCAGTATTTT
CASSTGTFDRGDTQYF
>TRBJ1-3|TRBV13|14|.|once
TGTGCCAGCAGCTTAGTGGGGCCTGGAAACACCATATATTTT
CASSLVGPGNTIYF
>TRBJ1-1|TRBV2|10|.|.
TGTGCCAGCAGGCCTTTATTTGCTTTCTTT
CASRPLFAFF
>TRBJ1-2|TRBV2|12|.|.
TGTGCCAGCAGACAAAAGTACTATGGCTACACCTTC
CASRQKYYGYTF
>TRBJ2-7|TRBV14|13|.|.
TGTGCCAGCAGCCAGGGGAGCTCCTACGAGCAGTACTTC
CASSQGSSYEQYF
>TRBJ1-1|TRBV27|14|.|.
TGTGCCAGCAGTTTGGGGGGTTCGAACACTGAAGCTTTCTTT
CASSLGGSNTEAFF
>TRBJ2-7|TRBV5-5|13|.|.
TGTGCCAGCAGCTTTGGGGGAACCTACGAGCAGTACTTC
CASSFGGTYEQYF
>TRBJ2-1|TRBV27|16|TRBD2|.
TGTGCCAGCAGTTTACGGACTAGCGGGAGCTACAATGAGCAGTTCTTC
CASSLRTSGSYNEQFF
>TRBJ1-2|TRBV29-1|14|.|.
TGCAGCGTTGTAAGGCCGACGGATGACTATGGCTACACCTTC
CSVVRPTDDYGYTF
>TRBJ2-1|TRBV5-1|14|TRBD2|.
TGCGCCAGTAACCCGAGACTAGCGGGCAATGAGCAGTTCTTC
CASNPRLAGNEQFF
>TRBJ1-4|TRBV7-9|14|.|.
TGTGCCAGCAGCTTTGACGGGTTAAGGGAAAAACTGTTTTTT
CASSFDGLREKLFF
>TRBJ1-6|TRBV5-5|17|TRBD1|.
TGTGCCAGCAGCACCCGACAGGGGAGCTCCTATAATTCACCCCTCCACTTT
CASSTRQGSSYNSPLHF
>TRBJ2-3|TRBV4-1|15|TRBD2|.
TGCGCCAGCAGCCACCGGGGGGACGGCACAGATACGCAGTATTTT
CASSHRGDGTDTQYF
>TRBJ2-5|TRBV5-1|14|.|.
TGCGCCAGCAGCTTGGGACAGGGAGGAGAGACCCAGTACTTC
CASSLGQGGETQYF
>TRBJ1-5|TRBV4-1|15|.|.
TGCGCCAGCAGCCAAGATTCGTCGGACCGGCAGCCCCAGCATTTT
CASSQDSSDRQPQHF
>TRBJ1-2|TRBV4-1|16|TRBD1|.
TGCGCCAGCAGCGAAGACGGGGGACAGCACCCCTATGGCTACACCTTC
CASSEDGGQHPYGYTF